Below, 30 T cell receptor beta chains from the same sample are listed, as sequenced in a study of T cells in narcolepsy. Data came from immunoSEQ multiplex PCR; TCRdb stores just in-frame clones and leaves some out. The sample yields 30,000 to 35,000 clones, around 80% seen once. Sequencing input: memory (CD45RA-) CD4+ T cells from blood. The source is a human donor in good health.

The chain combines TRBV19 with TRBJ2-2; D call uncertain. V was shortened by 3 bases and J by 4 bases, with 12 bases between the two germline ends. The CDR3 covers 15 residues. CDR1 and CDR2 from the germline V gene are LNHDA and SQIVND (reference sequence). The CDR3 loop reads CASSIGVAVTGELFF. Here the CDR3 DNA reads TGTGCCAGTAGTATTGGGGTCGCGGTCACCGGGGAGCTGTTTTTT.

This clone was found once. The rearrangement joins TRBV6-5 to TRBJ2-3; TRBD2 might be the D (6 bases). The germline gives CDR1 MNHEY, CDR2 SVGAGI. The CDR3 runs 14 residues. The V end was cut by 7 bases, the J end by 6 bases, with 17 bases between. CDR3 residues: CASTMGGSVDTQYF. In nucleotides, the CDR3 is TGTGCCAGCACGATGGGGGGATCAGTGGATACGCAGTATTTT.

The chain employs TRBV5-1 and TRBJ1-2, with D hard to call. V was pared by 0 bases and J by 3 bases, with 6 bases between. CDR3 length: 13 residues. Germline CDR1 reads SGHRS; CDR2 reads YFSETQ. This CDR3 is CASSLEGDYGYTF. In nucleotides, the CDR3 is TGCGCCAGCAGCTTGGAGGGTGACTATGGCTACACCTTC.

The CDR3 DNA sequence: TGTGCCAGCAGTTACTCGCTCGGGCGACACAATGAGCAGTTCTTC. Residues: CASSYSLGRHNEQFF. The genes are TRBV6-6 and TRBJ2-1; D gene ambiguous. Between the trimmed V and J ends, which lost 0 bases and 5 bases, there was a span of 11 bases. CDR1 is MNHNY, CDR2 SVGAGI, per germline (reference sequence). CDR3 length equals 15 residues.

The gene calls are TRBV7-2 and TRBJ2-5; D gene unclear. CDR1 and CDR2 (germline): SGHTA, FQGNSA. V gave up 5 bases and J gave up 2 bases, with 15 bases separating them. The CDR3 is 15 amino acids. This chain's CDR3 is CASSPSRTVQETQYF. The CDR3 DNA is TGTGCCAGCAGCCCGTCTAGAACCGTACAAGAGACCCAGTACTTC.

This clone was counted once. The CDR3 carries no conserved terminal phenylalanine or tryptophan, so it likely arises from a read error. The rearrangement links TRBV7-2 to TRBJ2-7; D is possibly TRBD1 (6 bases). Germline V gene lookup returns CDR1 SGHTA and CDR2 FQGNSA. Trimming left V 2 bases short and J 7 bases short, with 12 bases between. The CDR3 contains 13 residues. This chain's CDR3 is CASSLWTEGEQYS. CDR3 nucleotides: TGTGCCAGCAGCTTATGGACAGAGGGGGAGCAGTACTCC.

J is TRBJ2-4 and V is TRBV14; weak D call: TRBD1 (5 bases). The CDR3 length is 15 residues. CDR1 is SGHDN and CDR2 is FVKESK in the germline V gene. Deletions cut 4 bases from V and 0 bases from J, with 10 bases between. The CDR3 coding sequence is TGTGCCAGCAGCCTAAGACAGCCAGCCAAAAACATTCAGTACTTC. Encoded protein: CASSLRQPAKNIQYF.

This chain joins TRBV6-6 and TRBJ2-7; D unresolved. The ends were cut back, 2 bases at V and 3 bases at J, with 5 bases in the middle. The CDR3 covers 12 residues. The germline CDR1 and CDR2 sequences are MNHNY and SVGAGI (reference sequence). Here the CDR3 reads CASSYTDYEQYF. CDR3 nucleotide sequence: TGTGCCAGCAGTTACACTGACTACGAGCAGTACTTC.

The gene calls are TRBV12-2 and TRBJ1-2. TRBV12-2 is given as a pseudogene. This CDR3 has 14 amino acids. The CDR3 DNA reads TGTGCAAGTCGCTTAGTTTTAGGAGGCTATGGCTACACCTTC. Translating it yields CASRLVLGGYGYTF.

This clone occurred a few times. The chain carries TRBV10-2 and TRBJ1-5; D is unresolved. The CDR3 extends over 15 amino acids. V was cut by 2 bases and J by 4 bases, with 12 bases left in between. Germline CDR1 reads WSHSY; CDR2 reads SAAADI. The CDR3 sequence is CASSEGVGINQPQHF. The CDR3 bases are TGCGCCAGCAGTGAGGGGGTGGGCATAAATCAGCCCCAGCATTTT.

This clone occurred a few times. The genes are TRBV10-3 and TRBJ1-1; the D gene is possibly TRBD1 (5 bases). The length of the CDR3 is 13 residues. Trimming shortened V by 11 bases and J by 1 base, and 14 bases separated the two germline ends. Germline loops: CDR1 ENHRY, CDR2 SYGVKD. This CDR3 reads CAAIGTTNTEAFF. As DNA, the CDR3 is TGTGCCGCGATAGGGACTACGAACACTGAAGCTTTCTTT.

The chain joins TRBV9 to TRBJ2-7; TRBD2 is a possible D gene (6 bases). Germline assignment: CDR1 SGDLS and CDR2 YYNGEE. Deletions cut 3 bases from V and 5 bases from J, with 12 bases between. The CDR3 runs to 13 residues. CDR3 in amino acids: CASSGREVNEQYF. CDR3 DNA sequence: TGTGCCAGCAGCGGCAGGGAGGTGAACGAGCAGTACTTC.

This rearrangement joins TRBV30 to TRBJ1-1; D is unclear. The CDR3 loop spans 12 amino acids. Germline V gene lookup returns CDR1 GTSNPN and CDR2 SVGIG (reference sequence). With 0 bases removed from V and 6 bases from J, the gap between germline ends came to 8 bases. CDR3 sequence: CAWSVRLSEAFF. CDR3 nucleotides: TGTGCCTGGAGTGTACGGTTATCTGAAGCTTTCTTT.

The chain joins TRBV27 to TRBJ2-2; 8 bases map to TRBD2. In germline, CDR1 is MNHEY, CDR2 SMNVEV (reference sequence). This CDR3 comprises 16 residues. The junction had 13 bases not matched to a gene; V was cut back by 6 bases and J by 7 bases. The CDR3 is CASSQRPGRDNGELFF. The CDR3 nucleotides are TGTGCCAGCAGCCAACGACCCGGGAGGGATAACGGGGAGCTGTTTTTT.

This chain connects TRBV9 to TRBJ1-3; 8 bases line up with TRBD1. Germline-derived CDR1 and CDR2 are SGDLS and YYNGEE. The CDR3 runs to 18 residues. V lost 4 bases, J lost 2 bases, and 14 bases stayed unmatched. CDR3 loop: CASSPSWTGRFPGNTIYF. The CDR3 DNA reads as TGTGCCAGCAGCCCTTCTTGGACAGGGAGGTTTCCTGGAAACACCATATATTTT.

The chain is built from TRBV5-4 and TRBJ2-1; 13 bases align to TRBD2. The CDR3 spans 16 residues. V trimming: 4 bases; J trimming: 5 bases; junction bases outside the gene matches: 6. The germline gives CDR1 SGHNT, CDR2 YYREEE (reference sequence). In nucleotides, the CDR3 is TGTGCCAGCAGCGTGGGACTAGCGGGACGCAACAATGAGCAGTTCTTC. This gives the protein CASSVGLAGRNNEQFF.

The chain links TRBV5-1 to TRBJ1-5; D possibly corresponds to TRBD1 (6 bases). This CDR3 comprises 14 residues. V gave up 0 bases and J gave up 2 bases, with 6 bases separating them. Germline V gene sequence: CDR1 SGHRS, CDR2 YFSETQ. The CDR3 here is CASSLGTGNQPQHF. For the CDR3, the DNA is TGCGCCAGCAGCTTGGGGACAGGCAATCAGCCCCAGCATTTT. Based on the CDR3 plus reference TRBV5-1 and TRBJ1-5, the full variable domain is KAGVTQTPRYLIKTRGQQVTLSCSPISGHRSVSWYQQTPGQGLQFLFEYFSETQRNKGNFPGRFSGRQFSNSRSEMNVSTLELGDSALYLCASSLGTGNQPQHFGDGTRLSIL.

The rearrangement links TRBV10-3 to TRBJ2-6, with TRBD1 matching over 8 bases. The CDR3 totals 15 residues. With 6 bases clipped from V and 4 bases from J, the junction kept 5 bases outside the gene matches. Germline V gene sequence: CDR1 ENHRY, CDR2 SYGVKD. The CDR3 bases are TGTGCCATCAGCGAGACAGGGGTAGGGGCCAACGTCCTGACTTTC. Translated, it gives CAISETGVGANVLTF.

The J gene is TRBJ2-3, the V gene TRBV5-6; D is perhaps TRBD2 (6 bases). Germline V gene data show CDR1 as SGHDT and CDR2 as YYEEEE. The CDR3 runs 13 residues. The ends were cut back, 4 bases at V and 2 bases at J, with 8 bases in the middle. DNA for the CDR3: TGTGCCAGCAGCGAGGACTACACAGATACGCAGTATTTT. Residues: CASSEDYTDTQYF.

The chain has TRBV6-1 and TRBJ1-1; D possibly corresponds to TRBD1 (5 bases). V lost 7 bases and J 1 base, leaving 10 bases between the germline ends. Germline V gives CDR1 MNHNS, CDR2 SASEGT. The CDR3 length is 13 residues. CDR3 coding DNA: TGTGCCAGCATTGGGGGGGGGAACACTGAAGCTTTCTTT. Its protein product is CASIGGGNTEAFF.

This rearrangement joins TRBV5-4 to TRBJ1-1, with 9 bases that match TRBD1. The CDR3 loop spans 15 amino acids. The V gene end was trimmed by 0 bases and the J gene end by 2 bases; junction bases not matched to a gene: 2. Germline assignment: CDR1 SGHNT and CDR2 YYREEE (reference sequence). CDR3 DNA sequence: TGTGCCAGCAGCTTGGGGACAGGGGACAACACTGAAGCTTTCTTT. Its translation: CASSLGTGDNTEAFF.

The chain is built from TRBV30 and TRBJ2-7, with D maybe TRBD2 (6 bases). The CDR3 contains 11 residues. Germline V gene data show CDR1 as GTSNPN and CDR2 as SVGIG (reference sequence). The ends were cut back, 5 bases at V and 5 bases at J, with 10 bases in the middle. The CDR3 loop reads CAWAGEDEQYF. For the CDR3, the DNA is TGTGCCTGGGCCGGGGAGGACGAGCAGTACTTC.

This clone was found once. The CDR3 DNA reads TGTGCCAGCAGTTTCCCCGGGACAGGGGGTTCACCCCTCCACTTT. Translated: CASSFPGTGGSPLHF. This sequence joins TRBV28 and TRBJ1-6; 11 nucleotides agree with TRBD1. CDR1 is MDHEN, CDR2 SYDVKM, per germline. This CDR3 spans 15 amino acids. Trimming cost V 3 bases and J 9 bases; bases outside gene matches: 4.

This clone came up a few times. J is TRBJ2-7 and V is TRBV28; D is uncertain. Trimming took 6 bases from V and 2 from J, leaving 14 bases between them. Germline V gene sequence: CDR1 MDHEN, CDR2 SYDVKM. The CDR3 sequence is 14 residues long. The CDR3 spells CASSWIGLPYEQYF. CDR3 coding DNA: TGTGCCAGCAGCTGGATAGGGCTGCCCTACGAGCAGTACTTC.

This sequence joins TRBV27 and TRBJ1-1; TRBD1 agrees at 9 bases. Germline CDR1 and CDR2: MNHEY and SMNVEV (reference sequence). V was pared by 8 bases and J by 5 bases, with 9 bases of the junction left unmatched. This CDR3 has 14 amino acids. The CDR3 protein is CASRRQGERTEAFF. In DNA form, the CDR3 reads TGTGCCAGCCGCCGACAGGGGGAGAGGACTGAAGCTTTCTTT.

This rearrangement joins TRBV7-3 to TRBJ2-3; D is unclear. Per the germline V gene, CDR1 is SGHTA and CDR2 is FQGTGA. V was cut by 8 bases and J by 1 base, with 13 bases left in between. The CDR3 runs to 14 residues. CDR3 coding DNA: TGTGCCAGCTCTCTCGGCGGCCGCACAGATACGCAGTATTTT. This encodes CASSLGGRTDTQYF.

CDR3 in amino acids: CASSYSEFSYEQYF. CDR3 nucleotides: TGTGCCAGCAGTTACTCGGAATTCTCCTACGAGCAGTACTTC. The rearrangement joins TRBV6-5 to TRBJ2-7; D is undetermined. Germline V gene sequence: CDR1 MNHEY, CDR2 SVGAGI. CDR3 length: 14 residues. Trimming removed 0 bases from V and 0 bases from J, with 6 bases in between.

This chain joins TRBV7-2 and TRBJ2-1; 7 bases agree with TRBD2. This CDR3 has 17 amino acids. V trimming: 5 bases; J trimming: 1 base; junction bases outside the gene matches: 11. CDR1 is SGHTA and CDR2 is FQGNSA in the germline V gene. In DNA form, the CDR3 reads TGTGCCAGCAGCCTTTCGACCGGCGGGGGATCCTACAATGAGCAGTTCTTC. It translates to CASSLSTGGGSYNEQFF.

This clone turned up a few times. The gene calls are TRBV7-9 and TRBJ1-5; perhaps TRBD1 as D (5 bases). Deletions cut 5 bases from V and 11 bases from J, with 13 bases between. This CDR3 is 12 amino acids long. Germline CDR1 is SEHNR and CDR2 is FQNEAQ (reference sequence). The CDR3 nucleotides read TGTGCCAGCAGCCCGACATGGGGGACCCAGCATTTT. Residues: CASSPTWGTQHF.

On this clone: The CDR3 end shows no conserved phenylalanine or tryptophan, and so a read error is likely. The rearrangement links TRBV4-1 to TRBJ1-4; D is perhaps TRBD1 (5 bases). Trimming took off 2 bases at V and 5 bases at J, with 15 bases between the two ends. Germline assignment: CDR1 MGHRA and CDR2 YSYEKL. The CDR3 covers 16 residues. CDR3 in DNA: TGCGCCAGCAGCCAATTCGGCGGGGCGGACAATGAAAAACTGTTTCTT. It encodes CASSQFGGADNEKLFL.